Shown below are 13 T cell receptor beta chains from a single sample sequenced in a study of patients and donors after allogeneic stem cell transplantation. TCRdb itself ran the RT-PCR reads through MiXCR, one entry per CDR3 protein. Of tens of thousands of distinct CDR3 sequences listed, approximately 49% are singletons. Source material: blood, either unsorted or a sorted T cell fraction (not recorded which). The receptor source for this set is a human donor who was either an allogeneic HSCT recipient or a stem cell or donor lymphocyte infusion donor (not recorded which). It is not recorded whose cells these are; they may come from a transplant donor.

This chain links TRBV9 with TRBJ1-1; a possible D gene is TRBD1 (5 bases). The CDR3 totals 15 residues. The V end lost 4 bases, the J end lost 0 bases, and 13 bases lay between the germline ends. CDR1 is SGDLS and CDR2 is YYNGEE in the germline V gene. The CDR3 DNA sequence: TGTGCCAGCAGCACACATCAGACAGTGAACACTGAAGCTTTCTTT. Residues: CASSTHQTVNTEAFF.

The J gene is TRBJ2-1, the V gene TRBV4-1, with D unclear. The V end lost 1 base, the J end lost 8 bases, and 12 bases lay between the germline ends. The germline V gene has CDR1 MGHRA and CDR2 YSYEKL. CDR3 length equals 14 residues. The CDR3 is CASSQVGSSDEQFF. The CDR3, as DNA: TGCGCCAGCAGCCAAGTAGGTAGCAGCGATGAGCAGTTCTTC.

This sequence joins TRBV28 and TRBJ1-1; 8 bases line up with TRBD1. The CDR3 extends over 14 amino acids. V gave up 4 bases and J gave up 3 bases; unmatched junction bases: 4. The germline gives CDR1 MDHEN, CDR2 SYDVKM. The CDR3 loop is CASSSGQGYTEAFF. DNA of the CDR3: TGTGCCAGCAGTTCCGGACAGGGATACACTGAAGCTTTCTTT. The whole variable domain, remainder taken from reference TRBV28 and TRBJ1-1, is DVKVTQSSRYLVKRTGEKVFLECVQDMDHENMFWYRQDPGLGLRLIYFSYDVKMKEKGDIPEGYSVSREKKERFSLILESASTNQTSMYLCASSSGQGYTEAFFGQGTRLTVV.

This clonotype has just one count. The chain recombines TRBV27 with TRBJ2-1; D unresolved. Trimming pared 7 bases from V and 2 bases from J, leaving 18 bases between. The CDR3 is made up of 16 amino acids. Germline V CDR1 and CDR2: MNHEY, SMNVEV (reference sequence). In nucleotides, the CDR3 is TGTGCCAGCAATCACTCCCCCCTTGGCCCCTACAATGAGCAGTTCTTC. Translation: CASNHSPLGPYNEQFF.

The chain recombines TRBV29-1 with TRBJ1-3; D is unclear. Germline lookup yields CDR1 SQVTM and CDR2 ANQGSEA. Trimming cost V 2 bases and J 3 bases, with 8 bases left between them. CDR3 length: 13 residues. The CDR3 sequence is CSVEFGHGNTIYF. DNA of the CDR3: TGCAGCGTTGAATTCGGTCATGGAAACACCATATATTTT.

This clonotype came up a few times. The DNA for the CDR3 is TGCGCCAGCAGCCTCGGGACAGGGGGCGGCTACACCTTC. Amino acids: CASSLGTGGGYTF. The J gene is TRBJ1-2, the V gene TRBV5-1; 12 bases are shared with TRBD1. Germline V gene lookup returns CDR1 SGHRS and CDR2 YFSETQ. V dropped 4 bases and J dropped 8; count of bases not matched to a gene: 3. This CDR3 is 13 amino acids long.

V usage is TRBV9 and J usage is TRBJ2-1, with 10 bases lining up with TRBD2. This CDR3 has 15 residues. After removal of 0 bases from V and 8 bases from J, the junction contained 5 bases not matched to a gene. CDR1 and CDR2 from the germline V gene are SGDLS and YYNGEE. CDR3 amino acids: CASSVALAGVHEQFF. DNA for the CDR3: TGTGCCAGCAGCGTAGCGCTAGCGGGAGTCCATGAGCAGTTCTTC.

This clonotype showed up just a few times. The chain employs TRBV5-6 and TRBJ1-1; D may be TRBD1 (5 bases). This CDR3 contains 16 residues. Trimming took off 2 bases at V and 1 base at J, with 15 bases between the two ends. The germline gives CDR1 SGHDT, CDR2 YYEEEE. DNA of the CDR3: TGTGCCAGCAGCTTCCTAGTGCAGGGTCCGAACACTGAAGCTTTCTTT. Translated: CASSFLVQGPNTEAFF.

This clonotype was counted only a few times. V usage is TRBV5-1 and J usage is TRBJ1-1; unclear D gene. CDR1 is SGHRS, CDR2 YFSETQ, per germline. Trimming left V 5 bases short and J 5 bases short, with 10 bases between. The CDR3 extends over 12 amino acids. In nucleotides, the CDR3 is TGCGCCAGCAGTAAGGAGGCAACTGAAGCTTTCTTT. As protein: CASSKEATEAFF.

This chain connects TRBV5-1 to TRBJ1-1, with unresolved D. V dropped 0 bases and J dropped 0 bases, with 6 bases sitting between them. Per germline, CDR1 SGHRS and CDR2 YFSETQ. This CDR3 comprises 14 residues. The CDR3 DNA is TGCGCCAGCAGCTTGGAGCAGGTGAACACTGAAGCTTTCTTT. Its translation: CASSLEQVNTEAFF.

The chain couples TRBV7-3 to TRBJ2-2; D not resolved. The germline gives CDR1 SGHTA, CDR2 FQGTGA. V was pared by 5 bases and J by 7 bases, with 11 bases between. The CDR3 length is 13 residues. The CDR3 loop is CASSISRIGELFF. In nucleotides, the CDR3 is TGTGCCAGCAGCATAAGTAGGATCGGGGAGCTGTTTTTT. Using reference TRBV7-3 and TRBJ2-2 for the parts outside the CDR3, the full variable domain is GAGVSQTPSNKVTEKGKYVELRCDPISGHTALYWYRQSLGQGPEFLIYFQGTGAADDSGLPNDRFFAVRPEGSVSTLKIQRTERGDSAVYLCASSISRIGELFFGEGSRLTVL.

The V and J genes are TRBV28 and TRBJ1-1, with 9 bases that match TRBD1. Per the germline V gene, CDR1 is MDHEN and CDR2 is SYDVKM. This CDR3 is 16 amino acids long. V lost 4 bases, J lost 5 bases, and 11 bases stayed unmatched. The CDR3 reads CASSSPGQGLVTEAFF. The CDR3 nucleotides read TGTGCCAGCAGTTCACCGGGACAGGGTTTAGTAACTGAAGCTTTCTTT.

The chain has TRBV7-9 and TRBJ2-1; no clear D. The CDR3 totals 14 residues. Germline CDR1 SEHNR, CDR2 FQNEAQ (reference sequence). The ends were cut back, 2 bases at V and 6 bases at J, with 11 bases in the middle. CDR3 nucleotide sequence: TGTGCCAGCAGCTTACTGGGTGATCGCAATGAGCAGTTCTTC. Translated, it gives CASSLLGDRNEQFF.